This T cell receptor beta chain was identified during a study of blood T cell repertoires in COVID-19 (dated by TCRdb to between 2020 and 2021). General notes on the study: Collaborator samples came from the United States, Italy and Spain and covered acute and convalescent phases of COVID-19. The prospective study material was composed of cDNA or gDNA derived from T cells, B-cell-depleted T cells, or PBMCs. The dataset comprised deeply sampled blood TCRbeta repertoires from subjects exposed to, actively infected with, or recovered from COVID-19. A freely available public database, intended as a resource for researchers studying the immune response to SARS-CoV-2, is where the repertoires were released. Samples came from the ongoing ImmuneRACE study (first 160 participants) plus 1,254 subjects from 6 global collaborators. Nearly every sample came with metadata listing a de-identified subject ID, COVID-19 status, age in years and sex. Where available, HLA class I and class II types were obtained from metadata supplied by the sample provider rather than from assay-based typing.

The collaborating institutions used their own protocols to collect whole blood in K2EDTA tubes. For TCRbeta analysis, collaborator samples were shipped as frozen whole blood, as isolated PBMCs, or as DNA extracted from either sample type. TCRbeta CDR3 regions were amplified from genomic DNA using the immunoSEQ Assay, a bias-controlled multiplex PCR. Concerning the study's data processing: Within the assay, amplification of reference gene primers was used to estimate how many nucleated cells each sample contained. To quantify the absolute abundance of each unique TCRbeta CDR3 rearrangement, sequence reads were collapsed and filtered. Productive Simpson clonality was computed per sample as the square root of Simpson's diversity index over productive rearrangements. Sourced from immuneACCESS, this table was stored by TCRdb with only in-frame sequences that have V and J called. A share of the clones is absent; for the studies checked, an unresolved V gene accounts for under half, and the remainder has no known explanation. That table gives V, J and clone size, and the DNA gave D and trimming. A total of roughly 40,000 clones appear in this sample, around 85% of them only once. The ten top clones hold roughly an eighth of the sample.

General study outcomes and caveats: How much clinical and demographic metadata was included differed by source and by participant, and the metadata was provided uncurated.

Trimming leaves V shorter by 4 bases and J shorter by 4 bases, with the junction holding 5 bases beyond the gene matches. From a lookup of the germline V gene, CDR1 and CDR2 are SGHRS and YFSETQ. Including cysteine and phenylalanine, the CDR3 has 14 amino acids. The sequence is cut down to CDR3 DNA, 42 bases in frame from base 1. Points on this clone: No cognate antigen has been identified for it. Per-nucleotide qualities are absent, and no much larger clonotype sits a single base away.

The sample was peripheral blood. The origin of this receptor is a human donor in a cohort sampled during active COVID-19. Here the chain combines TRBV5-1 and TRBJ1-2; 9 nucleotides in the junction match TRBD1. The encoded CDR3 is CASSRDREGYGYTF. The sequenced DNA: TGCGCCAGCAGCCGGGACAGGGAAGGCTATGGCTACACCTTC.